This T cell receptor (beta chain) is from a study of CD8 T cells in Susac syndrome. Study-level findings and limits: As the study acknowledged, the number of individuals who were part of its TCR sequencing and HLA analysis was relatively small.

Random-hexamer reverse transcription was applied to roughly 0.5 to 1 ug RNA. Across 54 Vbeta and 13 Jbeta, TCR beta CDR3 was amplified with immunoSEQ multiplex PCR. TCRdb re-analysed the immunoSEQ multiplex PCR reads in MiXCR, keeping a single row per CDR3 protein. The table has about 290,000 distinct CDR3 sequences, over 75% seen once. Sequencing of TCR beta drew on CD8+ and CD4+ T cells from blood. TEMRA cells were enriched by FACS, and CD4+ and CD8+ T cells were negatively isolated. The CDR3 is 11 residues long. V was pared by 5 bases and J by 9 bases, with 10 bases between. Looked up from germline, CDR1 is LNHNV and CDR2 is YYDKDF (reference sequence). In the case of this clonotype: The antigen is unknown.

The V gene is TRBV15, the J gene TRBJ1-1; D is uncertain. This receptor was identified in a human donor with multiple sclerosis. The sequenced material came from CD8+ T cells from PBMCs. This chain's CDR3 is CATSAGPKAFF. In DNA, the CDR3 is TGTGCCACCAGCGCAGGACCAAAAGCTTTCTTT. Filled out from reference TRBV15 and TRBJ1-1, the complete variable domain reads DAMVIQNPRYQVTQFGKPVTLSCSQTLNHNVMYWYQQKSSQAPKLLFHYYDKDFNNEADTPDNFQSRRPNTSFCFLDIRSPGLGDTAMYLCATSAGPKAFFGQGTRLTVV.